This T cell receptor beta chain is from a study of OX40 agonist ivuxolimab in advanced cancers. Sequencing used immunoSEQ multiplex PCR; TCRdb keeps in-frame clones, though not all of them. The sample holds about 79,000 clones; approximately 86% are singletons and the top ten take around 3.8%. This CDR3 has 11 amino acids. V was pared by 5 bases and J by 7 bases, with 10 bases between. The germline CDR1 and CDR2 sequences are GTSNPN and SVGIG (reference sequence). This clonotype originated in an adult with an advanced solid tumor such as melanoma, head and neck, liver or kidney cancer. J is TRBJ2-3 and V is TRBV30; weak D call: TRBD1 (5 bases). The material was CD4+ or CD8+ T cells sorted from blood, obtained in a trial of the OX40 agonist ivuxolimab. CDR3: CAWADSYTQYF. In DNA, the CDR3 is TGTGCCTGGGCTGACAGTTATACGCAGTATTTT.